The source of this T cell receptor beta chain is a study of PD-1 blockade in classical Hodgkin lymphoma. The repertoire was sequenced with immunoSEQ multiplex PCR; TCRdb's copy has only in-frame clones and lacks some. The sample carries approximately 31,000 clones, around 94% recorded once. Notes on this clone: What it binds is not known.

This sample's time point: newly diagnosed, previously untreated cHL patient sample. Study-level findings and limits: Newly diagnosed patients were reported to start with lower TCR diversity than healthy donors.

Germline CDR1 and CDR2: LGHNA and YNFKEQ. The CDR3 runs to 15 residues. With V trimmed by 3 bases and J by 0 bases, 3 bases remained unmatched. The V and J genes are TRBV4-2 and TRBJ2-3; the match to TRBD2 covers 7 bases. The sequencing sample was made of peripheral blood mononuclear cells (PBMCs). The clonotype was recovered from a human donor with classical Hodgkin lymphoma. The CDR3 coding sequence is TGTGCCAGCAGCCAGGCAGCGGGAAGCACAGATACGCAGTATTTT. This gives the protein CASSQAAGSTDTQYF.